Listed below are T cell receptor beta chains from one sample, sequenced in a study of T cell changes during pregnancy in multiple sclerosis. Profiled with immunoSEQ multiplex PCR; TCRdb holds only in-frame clones, not every one. The table shows 60,000 or so clones, with approximately 90% occurring only once. The material sequenced was peripheral blood from another person, used as feeder cells. All receptors come from a human donor whose cells served as feeder cells for cultures in a pregnancy study. The CDR3 runs from the conserved cysteine through the conserved F or W. D genes are given only for firm matches. The listing skips clone size in some rows; elsewhere it reads once, few, many or a size class.

v_gene	abundance	j_gene	d_gene	CDR3nt	CDR3aa
TRBV10-1	few	TRBJ1-1	NA	TGCGCCAGCAGTGAGGGTAATGCGCGACGAAGGGGAGCTTTCTTT	CASSEGNARRRGAFF
TRBV13	once	TRBJ1-1	TRBD1	TGTGCCAGCAGCTATGGGGACAGAAGTATGAACACTGAAGCTTTCTTT	CASSYGDRSMNTEAFF
TRBV9	NA	TRBJ2-1	TRBD2	TGTGCCAGCAGCAATAGCGGGAGCGGGAACAATGAGCAGTTCTTC	CASSNSGSGNNEQFF
TRBV4-3	NA	TRBJ2-7	TRBD2	TGCGCCAGCAGCCAAGATCTCGGCGGGGGGGCGTACGAGCAGTACTTC	CASSQDLGGGAYEQYF
TRBV7-2	once	TRBJ1-5	TRBD1	TGTGCCAGCAGCAAGGAAGGGACAGGGTATAGCAATCAGCCCCAGCATTTT	CASSKEGTGYSNQPQHF
TRBV7-2	NA	TRBJ1-5	NA	TGTGCCAGCAGCTTAAATAGGGGCGGGGACTCGGGGCAGCCCCAGCATTTT	CASSLNRGGDSGQPQHF
TRBV18	NA	TRBJ1-5	NA	TGTGCCAGCTCACCTTTCGGGACAACAGGCAATCAGCCCCAGCATTTT	CASSPFGTTGNQPQHF
TRBV9	NA	TRBJ2-7	TRBD2	TGTGCCAGCAGCGTAGCGGCTAGCGGGACGACGGGGGTTTTC	CASSVAASGTTGVF
TRBV9	NA	TRBJ1-1	NA	TGTGCCAGCAGCGTAGGGCAGGGTGGTGGCACTGAAGCTTTCTTT	CASSVGQGGGTEAFF
TRBV14	NA	TRBJ1-2	NA	TGTGCCAGCAGCCAAGGCCTGCAGGGAGAAGGCTACACCTTC	CASSQGLQGEGYTF
TRBV7-2	NA	TRBJ2-1	TRBD2	TGTGCCAGCAGCTTAGTAGCGGGGCGCTCGTACAATGAGCAGTTCTTC	CASSLVAGRSYNEQFF
TRBV19	NA	TRBJ2-5	NA	TGTGCCAGTAGTATACGATGGGGATCCGAGACCCAGTACTTC	CASSIRWGSETQYF
TRBV28	NA	TRBJ2-3	TRBD2	TGTGCCAGCAGTTTAGGGCTAGCGGGAGTTTCAGATACGCAGTATTTT	CASSLGLAGVSDTQYF
TRBV7-2	NA	TRBJ1-1	NA	TGTGCCAGCAGCTTTCAGACCGATTACACTGAAGCTTTCTTT	CASSFQTDYTEAFF
TRBV10-3	NA	TRBJ1-3	NA	TGTGCCATCAGTGAGTCAGGGACTGGAAACACCATATATTTT	CAISESGTGNTIYF
TRBV30	NA	TRBJ1-2	NA	TGTGCCTGGAGACCGACATTAAAAACTAACTATGGCTACACCTTC	CAWRPTLKTNYGYTF
TRBV30	NA	TRBJ1-1	NA	TGTGCCTGGACCTATAGGTTGGACACTGAAGCTTTCTTT	CAWTYRLDTEAFF
TRBV5-1	NA	TRBJ1-2	TRBD1	TGCGCCAGCAGCTTGGAGGGGTTTACAGGGGGCGAGGGCTACACCTTC	CASSLEGFTGGEGYTF
TRBV6-5	once	TRBJ1-2	NA	TGTGCCAGCAGTGTAACCTATGGCTACACCTTC	CASSVTYGYTF
TRBV19	NA	TRBJ1-2	NA	TGTGCCAGTAGTGGTCTTGTGGACTATGGCTACACCTTC	CASSGLVDYGYTF
TRBV6-6	NA	TRBJ2-7	TRBD1	TGTGCCAGCAGACCTCAGGGGGCAGACAACGAGCAGTACTTC	CASRPQGADNEQYF
TRBV30	NA	TRBJ1-3	NA	TGTGCCTGGAGCCGGGGGCCGACCTTAGGGGGAAACACCATATATTTT	CAWSRGPTLGGNTIYF
TRBV6-1	once	TRBJ2-1	NA	TGTGCCAGCAAACCCTGGGATCGGGACGTAAATGAGCAGTTCTTC	CASKPWDRDVNEQFF
TRBV25-1	few	TRBJ1-3	NA	TGTGCCAGCAGTCGCACAGGGATTGGAAACACCATATATTTT	CASSRTGIGNTIYF